The 24 T cell receptor beta chains listed next were all sequenced from one sample in a study of blood T cell repertoires in COVID-19. Repertoires were generated with immunoSEQ multiplex PCR, while TCRdb's copy carries only in-frame clones and drops some. The sample includes 130,000 or so clones, 70% to 90% of them seen just once. Source material: peripheral blood. Receptors were obtained from a man in his fifties with acute or convalescent COVID-19.

The genes are TRBV15 and TRBJ1-3, with D possibly TRBD1 on 5 matching bases. Germline-derived CDR1 and CDR2 are LNHNV and YYDKDF (reference sequence). This CDR3 is built from 15 residues. V shed 0 bases and J shed 3 bases, with 9 bases lying between them. The CDR3 coding sequence is TGTGCCACCAGCAGAGATCGCAGGGATGGAAACACCATATATTTT. Protein: CATSRDRRDGNTIYF.

The genes are TRBV19 and TRBJ1-1, with 9 bases matching TRBD1. CDR3 size: 13 residues. Trimming cost V 4 bases and J 6 bases; bases outside gene matches: 3. Germline CDR1 and CDR2: LNHDA and SQIVND (reference sequence). This CDR3 is CASSNTGGPEAFF. The CDR3 bases are TGTGCCAGTAGTAACACAGGGGGCCCTGAAGCTTTCTTT.

The chain links TRBV7-9 to TRBJ2-7, with D perhaps TRBD2 (5 bases). The V gene lost 0 bases and the J gene lost 7 bases, with 7 bases spanning the gap. The CDR3 loop spans 12 amino acids. CDR1 and CDR2 (germline): SEHNR, FQNEAQ (reference sequence). CDR3 DNA sequence: TGTGCCAGCAGCTTAGCACGGGGAGAGCAGTACTTC. Translating it yields CASSLARGEQYF. Supplemented by reference TRBV7-9 and TRBJ2-7, the full variable domain reads DTGVSQNPRHKITKRGQNVTFRCDPISEHNRLYWYRQTLGQGPEFLTYFQNEAQLEKSRLLSDRFSAERPKGSFSTLEIQRTEQGDSAMYLCASSLARGEQYFGPGTRLTVT.

V and J are TRBV6-5 and TRBJ1-1, with 10 positions matching TRBD1. CDR1 and CDR2 (germline): MNHEY, SVGAGI. The CDR3 is made up of 15 amino acids. Trimming at V came to 4 bases and at J to 1 base, leaving 3 bases not matched to a gene. CDR3 loop: CASSFRTGGNTEAFF. The CDR3 DNA follows: TGTGCCAGCAGTTTTCGGACAGGGGGGAACACTGAAGCTTTCTTT.

V usage is TRBV5-1 and J usage is TRBJ2-5; TRBD2 agrees at 7 bases. The CDR3 runs to 14 residues. Germline V lookup: CDR1 SGHRS, CDR2 YFSETQ. The V and J ends lost 2 bases and 1 base, in that order; junction bases with no gene match: 2. The CDR3 DNA reads TGCGCCAGCAGCTTCCCGGGGGGCCAAGAGACCCAGTACTTC. It encodes CASSFPGGQETQYF.

The V and J genes are TRBV5-5 and TRBJ2-7, with a possible D match to TRBD1 (5 bases). The CDR3 consists of 13 residues. Between the trimmed V and J ends, which lost 7 bases and 0 bases, there was a span of 11 bases. Germline V gene lookup returns CDR1 SGHKS and CDR2 YYEKEE (reference sequence). The CDR3 region is CASRQISSYEQYF. CDR3 DNA: TGTGCCAGCCGACAGATAAGCTCCTACGAGCAGTACTTC.

This clone was seen only a few times. The V call is TRBV27, the J call TRBJ2-7, with 16 positions matching TRBD2. J gave up 6 bases and V 5 bases, and 7 bases lay outside the gene matches. The germline V gene has CDR1 MNHEY and CDR2 SMNVEV (reference sequence). This CDR3 contains 16 residues. CDR3 in amino acids: CASSTPGTSGRAEQYF. The CDR3 nucleotides read TGTGCCAGCAGTACCCCCGGGACTAGCGGGAGGGCCGAGCAGTACTTC.

The V call is TRBV7-9, the J call TRBJ2-2; perhaps TRBD1 as D (5 bases). The ends were cut back, 10 bases at V and 6 bases at J, with 18 bases in the middle. The CDR3 runs 14 residues. The germline CDR1 and CDR2 sequences are SEHNR and FQNEAQ (reference sequence). CDR3 sequence (DNA): TGTGCCACCCGGAAGGGGATGGAACCCGGGGAGCTGTTTTTT. It translates to CATRKGMEPGELFF.

The chain links TRBV7-2 to TRBJ1-1; possible D gene TRBD1, 6 bases. The V gene's germline CDR1 is SGHTA and CDR2 FQGNSA. The CDR3 length is 16 residues. The V and J ends lost 5 bases and 0 bases respectively, with 16 bases between them. In DNA form, the CDR3 reads TGTGCCAGCAGCCCGACGGACAGCCCCATGAACACTGAAGCTTTCTTT. This encodes CASSPTDSPMNTEAFF.

This chain joins TRBV9 and TRBJ2-1, with a weak D call TRBD2 (6 bases). The V and J ends lost 0 bases and 9 bases respectively, with 16 bases between them. In germline, CDR1 is SGDLS, CDR2 YYNGEE. The CDR3 spans 15 residues. DNA for the CDR3: TGTGCCAGCAGCGTAGGGGACTTCCTAGTCGGTGAGCAGTTCTTC. It translates to CASSVGDFLVGEQFF. Combining the CDR3 with reference TRBV9 and TRBJ2-1 gives the whole variable domain DSGVTQTPKHLITATGQRVTLRCSPRSGDLSVYWYQQSLDQGLQFLIQYYNGEERAKGNILERFSAQQFPDLHSELNLSSLELGDSALYFCASSVGDFLVGEQFFGPGTRLTVL.

This chain uses TRBV7-8 with TRBJ2-7; a weak D match, TRBD2 (5 bases). The CDR3 covers 14 residues. Germline values: CDR1 SGHVS, CDR2 FQNEAQ. V shed 1 base and J shed 1 base, with 8 bases lying between them. CDR3 coding DNA: TGTGCCAGCAGCTTAGTTCGGGGTTCCTACGAGCAGTACTTC. Translating it yields CASSLVRGSYEQYF.

In DNA, the CDR3 is TGCGCCAGCAGCCCGCCAGGGGCTACAACTAATGAAAAACTGTTTTTT. Amino acid sequence: CASSPPGATTNEKLFF. This sequence joins TRBV4-1 and TRBJ1-4; perhaps TRBD1 as D (6 bases). Germline V gene data show CDR1 as MGHRA and CDR2 as YSYEKL. The CDR3 loop spans 16 amino acids. The V end was cut by 4 bases, the J end by 0 bases, with 12 bases between.

CDR3 in DNA: TGTGCCAGCTCAATAGCGGGAGCCTACAATGAGCAGTTCTTC. This codes for CASSIAGAYNEQFF. The chain is built from TRBV9 and TRBJ2-1; 9 bases match TRBD2. The CDR3 is made up of 14 amino acids. Germline CDR1 reads SGDLS; CDR2 reads YYNGEE. Trimming cost V 7 bases and J 2 bases; bases outside gene matches: 4.

This rearrangement joins TRBV6-5 to TRBJ2-1; 12 bases align to TRBD2. CDR3 length: 16 amino acids. V trimming: 4 bases; J trimming: 2 bases; junction bases outside the gene matches: 3. Germline CDR1 and CDR2: MNHEY and SVGAGI. CDR3 sequence: CASSFRTSGAYNEQFF. The DNA of the CDR3 is TGTGCCAGCAGTTTCCGGACTAGCGGGGCCTACAATGAGCAGTTCTTC.

The chain combines TRBV10-1 with TRBJ1-5; tentative D call: TRBD1 (5 bases). This CDR3 comprises 15 residues. Germline V lookup: CDR1 WNHNN, CDR2 SYGVQD (reference sequence). The germline V and J ends were trimmed by 9 bases and 3 bases, with 18 bases remaining between them. CDR3 coding DNA: TGCGCCAGTCTAATCAGGGCAGGCTTCAATCAGCCCCAGCATTTT. This translates into CASLIRAGFNQPQHF.

The CDR3 DNA reads as TGTGCCTGGAGTGTACAACAGGTCCGGCAGCCCCAGCATTTT. Translated: CAWSVQQVRQPQHF. The rearrangement uses TRBV30 and TRBJ1-5, with a tentative D call TRBD1 (5 bases). Trimming cost V 0 bases and J 7 bases, with 13 bases left between them. This CDR3 comprises 14 residues. CDR1 and CDR2 from the germline V gene are GTSNPN and SVGIG (reference sequence).

The rearrangement uses TRBV10-2 and TRBJ1-4; D is undetermined. Trimming shortened V by 3 bases and J by 7 bases, and 18 bases separated the two germline ends. CDR3 length: 16 amino acids. The germline V gene encodes CDR1 WSHSY and CDR2 SAAADI. This CDR3 is CASSESRPQLSEKLFF. The CDR3 DNA follows: TGCGCCAGCAGTGAATCACGACCACAACTAAGTGAAAAACTGTTTTTT.

The chain links TRBV28 to TRBJ1-4; D not resolved. V was clipped by 2 bases and J by 8 bases, with 12 bases between them. Germline V gives CDR1 MDHEN, CDR2 SYDVKM. The CDR3 has 14 amino acids. In nucleotides, the CDR3 is TGTGCCAGCAGTTTAAGAGGTCTTTGGGAAAAACTGTTTTTT. This gives the protein CASSLRGLWEKLFF. Supplemented by reference TRBV28 and TRBJ1-4, the full variable domain reads DVKVTQSSRYLVKRTGEKVFLECVQDMDHENMFWYRQDPGLGLRLIYFSYDVKMKEKGDIPEGYSVSREKKERFSLILESASTNQTSMYLCASSLRGLWEKLFFGSGTQLSVL.

The rearrangement uses TRBV28 and TRBJ2-3, with a tentative D call TRBD2 (5 bases). Per the germline V gene, CDR1 is MDHEN and CDR2 is SYDVKM. Trimming cost V 5 bases and J 2 bases, with 17 bases left between them. This CDR3 comprises 16 residues. The CDR3 is CASSPEAPGNTDTQYF. The CDR3 DNA follows: TGTGCCAGCAGTCCGGAAGCCCCGGGGAACACAGATACGCAGTATTTT.

The CDR3 bases are TGCGCCAGCAGCCTGGGAACAGGGGCTAACTATGGCTACACCTTC. Protein sequence: CASSLGTGANYGYTF. The chain links TRBV4-1 to TRBJ1-2; 7 bases map to TRBD1. Germline assignment: CDR1 MGHRA and CDR2 YSYEKL. V was pared by 4 bases and J by 0 bases, with 5 bases of the junction left unmatched. The CDR3 is 15 amino acids.

The chain is built from TRBV12-3 or TRBV12-4 and TRBJ1-1; the D is unclear. The CDR3 is 13 residues long. V gave up 2 bases and J gave up 0 bases, with 4 bases separating them. The CDR3 DNA reads TGTGCCAGCAGTTTAACGGTGAACACTGAAGCTTTCTTT. Its protein product is CASSLTVNTEAFF.

The chain couples TRBV7-3 to TRBJ1-2, with D possibly TRBD1 on 5 matching bases. Germline CDR1 is SGHTA and CDR2 is FQGTGA. Trimming took off 3 bases at V and 6 bases at J, with 11 bases between the two ends. This CDR3 spans 13 amino acids. CDR3 sequence (DNA): TGTGCCAGCAGCTTTCAGGGATCAGATGGCTACACCTTC. It translates to CASSFQGSDGYTF. The full variable domain, its missing parts supplied by reference TRBV7-3 and TRBJ1-2, is GAGVSQTPSNKVTEKGKYVELRCDPISGHTALYWYRQSLGQGPEFLIYFQGTGAADDSGLPNDRFFAVRPEGSVSTLKIQRTERGDSAVYLCASSFQGSDGYTFGSGTRLTVV.

The CDR3 protein is CASSLGGSGANVLTF. CDR3 bases: TGTGCCAGCAGCTTAGGAGGGAGTGGGGCCAACGTCCTGACTTTC. The J gene is TRBJ2-6, the V gene TRBV11-2; D is perhaps TRBD2 (5 bases). The CDR3 spans 15 residues. V lost 1 base and J 3 bases, leaving 7 bases between the germline ends. The germline V gene has CDR1 SGHAT and CDR2 FQNNGV. The variable domain in full, with the rest retrieved from reference TRBV11-2 and TRBJ2-6, is EAGVAQSPRYKIIEKRQSVAFWCNPISGHATLYWYQQILGQGPKLLIQFQNNGVVDDSQLPKDRFSAERLKGVDSTLKIQPAKLEDSAVYLCASSLGGSGANVLTFGAGSRLTVL.

The chain links TRBV11-3 to TRBJ2-5; 9 bases match TRBD1. Looked up from germline, CDR1 is SGHNT and CDR2 is YENEEA. The V segment lost 8 bases and the J segment 6 bases; nucleotides outside the gene matches: 7. This CDR3 comprises 13 residues. CDR3 DNA sequence: TGTGCCAGCTCCTTACAGGGGGCGCAGACCCAGTACTTC. The encoded protein is CASSLQGAQTQYF.